The present entry profiles one TCR beta chain with its context. The data belong to a study of blood T cell repertoires in COVID-19. Only in-frame clones appear in the TCRdb table, and some are missing; sequencing was by immunoSEQ multiplex PCR. The sample lists 200,000 to 250,000 clones; roughly 81% were seen once. This CDR3 is 17 amino acids long. V was pared by 1 base and J by 1 base, with 8 bases of the junction left unmatched. The germline V gene has CDR1 SGHDT and CDR2 YYEEEE. J is TRBJ1-5 and V is TRBV5-6; 7 bases fit TRBD1. Sequencing was performed on peripheral blood. This sequence was found in a woman aged 50 to 60 with active or convalescent COVID-19. CDR3 DNA sequence: TGTGCCAGCAGCTTGTATTCAGGGGGAATAAGCAATCAGCCCCAGCATTTT. Residues: CASSLYSGGISNQPQHF. Together with reference TRBV5-6 and TRBJ1-5, the CDR3 gives the full variable domain: DAGVTQSPTHLIKTRGQQVTLRCSPKSGHDTVSWYQQALGQGPQFIFQYYEEEERQRGNFPDRFSGHQFPNYSSELNVNALLLGDSALYLCASSLYSGGISNQPQHFGDGTRLSIL.